This entry lists 26 T cell receptor beta chains sequenced from one sample in a study of cytomegalovirus exposure and HLA in healthy donors. PCR amplification relied on 60 Vbeta primers (plus 13 Jbeta primers). Profiled with immunoSEQ multiplex PCR; TCRdb holds only in-frame clones, not every one. Of about 180,000 clones detected, roughly 80% appear once; the ten largest clones hold approximately 0.51%. Material for sequencing was PBMCs. The receptors here all came from a woman aged 50 to 60 in good health and CMV-seronegative.

The rearrangement uses TRBV6-5 and TRBJ1-1; 8 bases are a match to TRBD1. The CDR3 has 14 amino acids. Germline assignment: CDR1 MNHEY and CDR2 SVGAGI. J lost 3 bases, V lost 5 bases, and 5 bases had no gene match. CDR3 coding DNA: TGTGCCAGCAGTCGCAGGGGGCCTGACACTGAAGCTTTCTTT. It translates to CASSRRGPDTEAFF.

This clone was detected only a few times. The V gene is TRBV7-9, the J gene TRBJ1-2; D possibly corresponds to TRBD1 (5 bases). The CDR3 runs to 14 residues. The germline gives CDR1 SEHNR, CDR2 FQNEAQ (reference sequence). V lost 5 bases to trimming and J lost 7 bases, with 17 bases between them. The CDR3 nucleotides are TGTGCCAGCAGCCCACGTCCAGGGACTTTTGGCTACACCTTC. Its translation is CASSPRPGTFGYTF. Complete variable domain (other parts from reference TRBV7-9 and TRBJ1-2): DTGVSQNPRHKITKRGQNVTFRCDPISEHNRLYWYRQTLGQGPEFLTYFQNEAQLEKSRLLSDRFSAERPKGSFSTLEIQRTEQGDSAMYLCASSPRPGTFGYTFGSGTRLTVV.

This clone was detected ten times or more. The rearrangement joins TRBV7-2 to TRBJ1-1, with D possibly TRBD1 on 6 matching bases. The germline V gene has CDR1 SGHTA and CDR2 FQGNSA. The CDR3 loop spans 14 amino acids. Trimming removed 3 bases from V and 11 bases from J, with 19 bases in between. CDR3 coding DNA: TGTGCCAGCAGCTTCCAGACAGGCTCGGACGAGGCTTTCTTT. Amino acids: CASSFQTGSDEAFF.

The V and J genes are TRBV7-6 and TRBJ2-1; 11 positions match TRBD2. This CDR3 contains 15 residues. Trimming at V came to 8 bases and at J to 0 bases, leaving 3 bases not matched to a gene. Germline V gene sequence: CDR1 SGHVS, CDR2 FNYEAQ. CDR3 residues: CASASGGTSYNEQFF. CDR3 bases: TGTGCCAGCGCTAGCGGGGGGACCTCCTACAATGAGCAGTTCTTC.

The chain links TRBV5-4 to TRBJ2-7; 8 nucleotides match TRBD1. Germline CDR1 is SGHNT and CDR2 is YYREEE (reference sequence). Trimming took 4 bases from V and 0 from J; bases not matched to a gene: 3. The CDR3 has 14 amino acids. The CDR3 bases are TGTGCCAGCAGCCCGGACAGGGACTCCTACGAGCAGTACTTC. Its protein product is CASSPDRDSYEQYF.

The chain links TRBV19 to TRBJ1-5, with TRBD1 matching over 12 bases. V was pared by 7 bases and J by 9 bases, with 7 bases of the junction left unmatched. The CDR3 is 14 amino acids. CDR1 and CDR2 from the germline V gene are LNHDA and SQIVND (reference sequence). The CDR3 coding sequence is TGTGCCAGTACCTCGGGACAGGGGGCTCTGCCCCAGCATTTT. Protein product: CASTSGQGALPQHF.

The table lists this clone with a count of one. The chain employs TRBV12-5 and TRBJ2-1; weak D call: TRBD2 (6 bases). The V gene's germline CDR1 is LGHNT and CDR2 FRNRAP. CDR3 length equals 17 residues. The V gene lost 5 bases and the J gene lost 0 bases, with 17 bases spanning the gap. The CDR3 sequence is CASGPAVGGSSYNEQFF. DNA for the CDR3: TGTGCTAGTGGTCCTGCCGTTGGGGGGAGCTCCTACAATGAGCAGTTCTTC.

A few counts support this clone. The rearrangement uses TRBV4-2 and TRBJ1-5, with a weak D call TRBD1 (5 bases). V was clipped by 0 bases and J by 4 bases, with 7 bases between them. The germline V gene has CDR1 LGHNA and CDR2 YNFKEQ. This CDR3 has 14 amino acids. In DNA, the CDR3 is TGTGCCAGCAGCCAAGAGCAGGGAAATCAGCCCCAGCATTTT. Protein product: CASSQEQGNQPQHF.

This clone was seen more than once but under ten times. This chain joins TRBV10-3 and TRBJ2-3; TRBD1 aligns across 9 bases. CDR1 is ENHRY, CDR2 SYGVKD, per germline. The ends lost 5 bases at V and 0 bases at J; junction bases unmatched: 3. There are 15 residues in the CDR3. DNA for the CDR3: TGTGCCATCAGTAGGACAGGGGCTAGCACAGATACGCAGTATTTT. Translated, it gives CAISRTGASTDTQYF.

The gene calls are TRBV7-2 and TRBJ2-1; D remains unclear. This CDR3 comprises 13 residues. V was pared by 5 bases and J by 6 bases, with 11 bases between. Germline values: CDR1 SGHTA, CDR2 FQGNSA. CDR3 residues: CASSLERLNEQFF. The CDR3 bases are TGTGCCAGCAGCCTCGAGCGCCTCAATGAGCAGTTCTTC.

This sequence joins TRBV19 and TRBJ1-5, with 9 nucleotides matching TRBD1. Unmatched junction bases numbered 15, after V lost 1 base and J lost 2 bases. The CDR3 extends over 20 amino acids. CDR1 and CDR2 from the germline V gene are LNHDA and SQIVND (reference sequence). The CDR3 region has the DNA TGTGCCAGTAGTATAGCCCCCGGGACAGGGTTCGGAGGGCGCAATCAGCCCCAGCATTTT. This codes for CASSIAPGTGFGGRNQPQHF.

V gene TRBV7-8 combines with J gene TRBJ1-5; 9 bases match TRBD1. CDR1 SGHVS and CDR2 FQNEAQ come from the germline V gene. This CDR3 spans 15 amino acids. The junction had 9 bases not matched to a gene; V was cut back by 5 bases and J by 7 bases. The CDR3 protein is CASSRTGAAEQPQHF. CDR3 bases: TGTGCCAGCAGCCGGACAGGGGCGGCGGAGCAGCCCCAGCATTTT.

The chain links TRBV14 to TRBJ1-2; TRBD1 agrees at 7 bases. Germline V gives CDR1 SGHDN, CDR2 FVKESK. This CDR3 comprises 13 residues. With V trimmed by 4 bases and J by 6 bases, 5 bases remained unmatched. CDR3 sequence reads: CASSPRTGDGYTF. For the CDR3, the DNA is TGTGCCAGCAGCCCCCGGACAGGCGATGGCTACACCTTC. Using reference TRBV14 and TRBJ1-2 for the parts outside the CDR3, the full variable domain is EAGVTQFPSHSVIEKGQTVTLRCDPISGHDNLYWYRRVMGKEIKFLLHFVKESKQDESGMPNNRFLAERTGGTYSTLKVQPAELEDSGVYFCASSPRTGDGYTFGSGTRLTVV.

This clone was seen just once. The chain employs TRBV5-1 and TRBJ2-7; 10 bases are a match to TRBD2. V trimming: 3 bases; J trimming: 4 bases; junction bases outside the gene matches: 4. Germline V CDR1 and CDR2: SGHRS, YFSETQ. The CDR3 runs to 14 residues. The CDR3, as DNA: TGCGCCAGCAGCTCCTCTAGCGGGAGTTACGAGCAGTACTTC. This codes for CASSSSSGSYEQYF. The full variable domain, in which reference TRBV5-1 and TRBJ2-7 provide the parts outside the CDR3, is KAGVTQTPRYLIKTRGQQVTLSCSPISGHRSVSWYQQTPGQGLQFLFEYFSETQRNKGNFPGRFSGRQFSNSRSEMNVSTLELGDSALYLCASSSSSGSYEQYFGPGTRLTVT.

The chain employs TRBV2 and TRBJ1-3, with unresolved D. The CDR3 contains 15 residues. The V gene's germline CDR1 is SNHLY and CDR2 FYNNEI. V lost 2 bases and J 2 bases, leaving 10 bases between the germline ends. CDR3 protein: CASSEQLITGNTIYF. The CDR3 nucleotides read TGTGCCAGCAGTGAACAGTTGATAACTGGAAACACCATATATTTT.

This chain links TRBV28 with TRBJ1-1, with TRBD1 as a possible D gene (6 bases). This CDR3 region has 15 residues. Trimming shortened V by 8 bases and J by 5 bases, and 21 bases separated the two germline ends. CDR1 and CDR2 from the germline V gene are MDHEN and SYDVKM. The CDR3 DNA sequence: TGTGCCAGCGGAGACACAGGGCGCGGTTCGACTGAAGCTTTCTTT. This sequence encodes CASGDTGRGSTEAFF.

This chain uses TRBV7-3 with TRBJ2-5, with TRBD1 matching 10 bases. The J call may not be correct, given that the DNA end is closer to TRBJ2-7. This CDR3 region has 17 residues. Germline CDR1 reads SGHTA; CDR2 reads FQGTGA. The CDR3 spells CASSLNPPGTGVYEQYF. CDR3 nucleotide sequence: TGTGCCAGCAGCTTAAACCCCCCTGGGACAGGGGTCTACGAGCAGTACTTC.

The gene calls are TRBV13 and TRBJ2-7; 7 bases line up with TRBD1. Trimming took 4 bases from V and 4 from J; bases not matched to a gene: 13. Germline V gene sequence: CDR1 PRHDT, CDR2 FYEKMQ (reference sequence). The CDR3 has 16 amino acids. The CDR3 protein is CASSYPIGGQQYEQYF. DNA for the CDR3: TGTGCCAGCAGCTACCCCATTGGGGGACAGCAGTACGAGCAGTACTTC.

The sample holds one count of this clone. The rearrangement joins TRBV6-1 to TRBJ1-5; D ambiguous. The CDR3 totals 15 residues. V was pared by 4 bases and J by 2 bases, with 12 bases between. Germline CDR1 and CDR2: MNHNS and SASEGT. The CDR3 DNA reads as TGTGCCAGCAGTGTAACCGGGGTTGGCAATCAGCCCCAGCATTTT. Translation gives CASSVTGVGNQPQHF.

V gene TRBV10-3 combines with J gene TRBJ2-3; TRBD2 matches 9 bases. Losses at the gene ends were 6 bases for V and 6 bases for J; bases not matched to a gene: 7. The CDR3 length is 14 residues. In germline, CDR1 is ENHRY, CDR2 SYGVKD. CDR3 nucleotides: TGTGCCATCAGACCGGGACTAGCAGCGGATACGCAGTATTTT. It translates to CAIRPGLAADTQYF.

The CDR3 loop reads CAISRTSGTYQETQYF. In DNA, the CDR3 is TGTGCCATCAGTCGGACTAGCGGAACCTATCAAGAGACCCAGTACTTC. The chain has TRBV10-3 and TRBJ2-5; TRBD2 matches 10 bases. V lost 5 bases and J lost 2; bases outside the gene matches: 8. The V gene's germline CDR1 is ENHRY and CDR2 SYGVKD. The CDR3 contains 16 residues.

In its sample, this clone was seen once. The rearrangement joins TRBV28 to TRBJ1-6; weak D call: TRBD1 (6 bases). The CDR3 is 12 amino acids. Germline assignment: CDR1 MDHEN and CDR2 SYDVKM. V was cut by 2 bases and J by 12 bases, with 8 bases left in between. CDR3 region: CASSLGGLPLHF. The CDR3 DNA sequence: TGTGCCAGCAGTTTAGGGGGCTTACCCCTCCACTTT.

V is TRBV30 and J is TRBJ1-4, with D possibly matching TRBD1 (5 bases). The germline V gene encodes CDR1 GTSNPN and CDR2 SVGIG (reference sequence). This CDR3 has 13 amino acids. With 4 bases removed from V and 7 bases from J, the gap between germline ends came to 13 bases. CDR3 nucleotides: TGTGCCTGGACTTCAGGGCTGAGTGAAAAACTGTTTTTT. Translating it yields CAWTSGLSEKLFF.

The chain has TRBV7-3 and TRBJ2-1; TRBD2 matches 8 bases. This CDR3 is built from 16 residues. The germline gives CDR1 SGHTA, CDR2 FQGTGA. J lost 8 bases, V lost 5 bases, and 14 bases had no gene match. CDR3 loop: CASSPLGIAGPDEQFF. CDR3 bases: TGTGCCAGCAGCCCGCTTGGGATAGCGGGGCCGGATGAGCAGTTCTTC.

The chain recombines TRBV28 with TRBJ1-1; the D is unclear. Germline CDR1 reads MDHEN; CDR2 reads SYDVKM. This CDR3 is built from 17 residues. The V end lost 5 bases, the J end lost 7 bases, and 26 bases lay between the germline ends. This CDR3 reads CASSPVSLARPLLEAFF. The CDR3 DNA follows: TGTGCCAGCAGTCCTGTCTCCCTTGCCAGGCCCCTCCTTGAAGCTTTCTTT.

CDR3 nucleotide sequence: TGTGCCACCAGCACCGACAGTAAAGCTGAAGCTTTCTTT. Residues: CATSTDSKAEAFF. The chain recombines TRBV15 with TRBJ1-1, with D perhaps matching TRBD1 (5 bases). V was trimmed by 4 bases and J by 6 bases, leaving 12 bases between them. CDR1 is LNHNV and CDR2 is YYDKDF in the germline V gene (reference sequence). CDR3 length equals 13 residues.